Shown below are 10 T cell receptor beta chains from a single sample sequenced in a study of blood T cell repertoires in COVID-19. Profiled with immunoSEQ multiplex PCR; TCRdb holds only in-frame clones, not every one. The sample records 180,000 or so clones, almost 85% being singletons. Sequenced material: PBMCs or T cells enriched from blood (not recorded which). These receptors originate from a man aged 50-59 years who had recovered from COVID-19.

V is TRBV6-1 and J is TRBJ2-1, with TRBD1 matching over 7 bases. There are 16 residues in the CDR3. Germline assignment: CDR1 MNHNS and CDR2 SASEGT. Unmatched junction bases numbered 13, after V lost 3 bases and J lost 8 bases. In nucleotides, the CDR3 is TGTGCCAGCAGTGATAGGGTCGGACAGGAAGTTCATGAGCAGTTCTTC. Amino acid sequence: CASSDRVGQEVHEQFF.

In its sample, this clone was seen a few times. The chain links TRBV7-6 to TRBJ2-7, with a tentative D call TRBD1 (6 bases). Germline loops: CDR1 SGHVS, CDR2 FNYEAQ. The V end lost 2 bases, the J end lost 0 bases, and 11 bases lay between the germline ends. This CDR3 comprises 15 residues. DNA for the CDR3: TGTGCCAGCAGCTTAACCACAGGGTTCTCCTACGAGCAGTACTTC. It encodes CASSLTTGFSYEQYF.

To note about this clone: One end of the junction fails to match germline, which may point to a read error. This chain connects TRBV5-1 to TRBJ2-7, with D possibly TRBD1 on 5 matching bases. In germline, CDR1 is SGHRS, CDR2 YFSETQ. This CDR3 has 13 amino acids. The CDR3 loop is CASSFVVQGRRTF. The CDR3 bases are TGCGCCAGCAGCTTTGTGGTTCAGGGAAGGCGAACCTTC.

This rearrangement joins TRBV5-1 to TRBJ2-3, with D hard to call. The CDR3 is 15 residues long. V gave up 1 base and J gave up 2 bases, with 11 bases separating them. The V gene's germline CDR1 is SGHRS and CDR2 YFSETQ. The CDR3, as DNA: TGCGCCAGCAGCTTGTTGAGGTCAGACACAGATACGCAGTATTTT. Its translation is CASSLLRSDTDTQYF.

The genes are TRBV19 and TRBJ2-6, with TRBD2 as a possible D gene (6 bases). V shed 3 bases and J shed 2 bases, with 8 bases lying between them. Germline CDR1 reads LNHDA; CDR2 reads SQIVND (reference sequence). This CDR3 spans 15 amino acids. CDR3 sequence reads: CASSISGAGANVLTF. The DNA of the CDR3 is TGTGCCAGTAGTATTTCGGGGGCTGGGGCCAACGTCCTGACTTTC.

The genes are TRBV28 and TRBJ2-7; D is possibly TRBD2 (6 bases). This CDR3 has 13 residues. V shed 5 bases and J shed 5 bases, with 13 bases lying between them. The germline V gene encodes CDR1 MDHEN and CDR2 SYDVKM. The CDR3 here is CASSQPTSNEQYF. The CDR3 DNA sequence: TGTGCCAGCAGTCAACCGACTAGTAACGAGCAGTACTTC.

The rearrangement uses TRBV9 and TRBJ1-2, with 7 bases lining up with TRBD1. From germline, CDR1 is SGDLS and CDR2 YYNGEE. The ends lost 3 bases at V and 2 bases at J; junction bases unmatched: 4. The CDR3 runs 14 residues. The CDR3 spells CASSEGGWNYGYTF. DNA for the CDR3: TGTGCCAGCAGCGAAGGGGGCTGGAACTATGGCTACACCTTC.

The chain couples TRBV3-1 (or the pseudogene TRBV3-2) to TRBJ2-2, with D unclear. Germline V gene data show CDR1 as LGHDT and CDR2 as YNNKEL (reference sequence). This CDR3 region has 14 residues. The germline V and J ends were trimmed by 1 base and 7 bases, with 10 bases remaining between them. The CDR3 reads CASSQVGASGELFF. The CDR3 region has the DNA TGTGCCAGCAGCCAAGTTGGTGCCAGCGGGGAGCTGTTTTTT.

This clone has more than one count but fewer than ten. The CDR3 loop is CASSPIRENTEAFF. CDR3 sequence (DNA): TGTGCCAGCAGTCCAATCCGGGAGAACACTGAAGCTTTCTTT. V and J are TRBV27 and TRBJ1-1; D gene uncertain. Per the germline V gene, CDR1 is MNHEY and CDR2 is SMNVEV (reference sequence). Trimming removed 5 bases from V and 1 base from J, with 11 bases in between. The length of the CDR3 is 14 residues.

This clone was recorded once. This chain joins TRBV12-3 or TRBV12-4 and TRBJ1-2; 10 bases fit TRBD1. V was clipped by 6 bases and J by 8 bases; unmatched bases: 6. CDR3 size: 13 residues. The CDR3 sequence: CASRGTGVKGYTF. The CDR3 DNA follows: TGTGCCAGCAGAGGGACAGGGGTGAAGGGCTACACCTTC.